Listed below are T cell receptor beta chains from one sample, sequenced in a study of blood T cell repertoires in COVID-19. Sequencing used immunoSEQ multiplex PCR; TCRdb keeps in-frame clones, though not all of them. This sample has 100,000 to 150,000 clones, with 80% to 90% found just once. The sequenced sample consisted of PBMCs or T cells enriched from blood (not recorded which). The receptors come from a woman between 45 and 65 years old who had recovered from COVID-19. CDR3s include the opening cysteine and the closing phenylalanine or tryptophan. The D gene is left open where the match is weak. Rows give clone size only sometimes, using once, few, many, or a class for an expanded clone.

NA,TRBD2,TRBJ2-5,21,TRBV5-1,TGCGCCAGCAGCGCCGGGGCGCTCGGACTAGCGGGGGGTCTCCTCCAAGAGACCCAGTACTTC,CASSAGALGLAGGLLQETQYF
NA,NA,TRBJ1-5,13,TRBV6-1,TGTGCCAGCAGTGAGGCGGGGAGGGAGCCCCAGCATTTT,CASSEAGREPQHF
NA,TRBD1,TRBJ1-6,15,TRBV15,TGTGCCACCAGCGAGAGACAGGGGGCAAATTCACCCCTCCACTTT,CATSERQGANSPLHF
NA,NA,TRBJ1-4,15,TRBV15,TGTGCCACCAGGCCTGGAGGGATAGATTATGAAAAACTGTTTTTT,CATRPGGIDYEKLFF
few,TRBD1,TRBJ1-3,16,TRBV7-9,TGTGCCAGCAGCCCGCCGGGACAGGTCAATGGAAACACCATATATTTT,CASSPPGQVNGNTIYF
NA,NA,TRBJ2-3,15,TRBV7-9,TGTGCCAGCAGCTTAGAGCGTATTGGCACAGATACGCAGTATTTT,CASSLERIGTDTQYF
NA,NA,TRBJ1-6,14,TRBV3-1/TRBV3-2,TGTGCCAGCAGCCTGGCGACAGTTAATTCACCCCTCCACTTT,CASSLATVNSPLHF
once,TRBD1,TRBJ2-2,13,TRBV9,TGTGCCAGCAGCGCAGGGGGCACCGGGGAGCTGTTTTTT,CASSAGGTGELFF
NA,NA,TRBJ2-7,12,TRBV6-5,TGTGCCAGCAGCCTTTCAGGGGCCGAGCAGTACTTC,CASSLSGAEQYF
NA,TRBD1,TRBJ1-5,14,TRBV27,TGTGCCAGCAGTTCACGGACAGGGATACAGCCCCAGCATTTT,CASSSRTGIQPQHF
NA,NA,TRBJ2-2,16,TRBV11-3,TGTGCCAGCAGCTTTTCCCGGGGGGCGGGCACCGGGGAGCTGTTTTTT,CASSFSRGAGTGELFF
few,TRBD2,TRBJ2-1,15,TRBV27,TGTGCCAGCACCCATTACGGGGGGGCTTGGAATGAGCAGTTCTTC,CASTHYGGAWNEQFF
NA,NA,TRBJ2-5,16,TRBV14,TGTGCCAGCAGCCGTGGACGGGGCGCGGGGCAAGAGACCCAGTACTTC,CASSRGRGAGQETQYF
NA,NA,TRBJ2-3,13,TRBV4-1,TGCGCCAGCAGCCAATCTATTGGAGATACGCAGTATTTT,CASSQSIGDTQYF
NA,TRBD1,TRBJ1-1,12,TRBV29-1,TGCAGCGTTGAAGAGGGGGACAGGGAAGCTTTCTTT,CSVEEGDREAFF
NA,NA,TRBJ2-6,17,TRBV9,TGTGCCAGCAGCGTAGCTTCCGCGGTCTCTGGGGCCAACGTCCTGACTTTC,CASSVASAVSGANVLTF
NA,NA,TRBJ1-1,15,TRBV11-2,TGTGCCAGCAGCTTATATATCGGACAGAACACTGAAGCTTTCTTT,CASSLYIGQNTEAFF
NA,NA,TRBJ2-1,16,TRBV4-3,TGCGCCAGCAGCCAAGGGTGGGACTCCCAATGGAATGAGCAGTTCTTC,CASSQGWDSQWNEQFF
NA,NA,TRBJ1-1,13,TRBV3-1/TRBV3-2,TGTGCCAGCAGCCAAGGGCTGAACACTGAAGCTTTCTTT,CASSQGLNTEAFF
NA,NA,TRBJ1-5,13,TRBV5-8,TGTGCCAGCAGCTGGGCGGGGAATCAGCCCCAGCATTTT,CASSWAGNQPQHF
few,NA,TRBJ1-6,14,TRBV6-6,TGTGCCAGCGGGCTCCAGGGCTCTAATTCACCCCTCCACTTT,CASGLQGSNSPLHF
NA,NA,TRBJ2-7,14,TRBV4-1,TGCGCCAGCAGCCAAGAAGGTCCAGGAGGCGAGCAGTACTTC,CASSQEGPGGEQYF
NA,NA,TRBJ2-1,11,TRBV7-2,TGTGCCAGCAGCCCCCAAGTCGTGGCTTTCTTC,CASSPQVVAFF
NA,NA,TRBJ1-5,13,TRBV24-1,TGTGCCACCAGTGATGGTAGGGGGCAGCCCCAGCATTTT,CATSDGRGQPQHF
NA,TRBD1,TRBJ1-5,13,TRBV5-4,TGTGCCAGCAGCGTAGACAGGGATCAGCCCCAGCATTTT,CASSVDRDQPQHF
NA,TRBD1,TRBJ1-1,14,TRBV5-1,TGCGCCAGCACCTGGGGGACAGGGTACACTGAAGCTTTCTTT,CASTWGTGYTEAFF
NA,TRBD1,TRBJ1-1,15,TRBV28,TGTGCCAGCAGTTTAGGGGGACAGGGGGAGGGTGAAGCTTTCTTT,CASSLGGQGEGEAFF
NA,NA,TRBJ1-6,13,TRBV19,TGTGCCAGTCATAGACAGGCGAATTCACCCCTCCACTTT,CASHRQANSPLHF
NA,NA,TRBJ1-6,17,TRBV18,TGTGCCAGCTCACCGTCACGGCAGGGGATTTTGAATTCACCCCTCCACTTT,CASSPSRQGILNSPLHF
NA,NA,TRBJ2-3,12,TRBV12-3/TRBV12-4,TGTGCCAGCAGTTTATCTCCCGATACGCAGTATTTT,CASSLSPDTQYF
NA,TRBD1,TRBJ1-5,15,TRBV30,TGTGCCTGGAGTGGGGGGACAGGCCCCAATCAGCCCCAGCATTTT,CAWSGGTGPNQPQHF
NA,TRBD2,TRBJ2-1,15,TRBV9,TGTGCCAGCAGAAAGGGAGGGGCCTCCTACAATGAGCAGTTCTTC,CASRKGGASYNEQFF
NA,NA,TRBJ2-2,16,TRBV5-1,TGCGCCAGCAGCTTACGGGACACAACGAACACCGGGGAGCTGTTTTTT,CASSLRDTTNTGELFF
NA,NA,TRBJ2-7,13,TRBV9,TGTGCCAGCAGCCCCTTAGGGGTCTACGAGCAGTACTTC,CASSPLGVYEQYF